These 6 T cell receptor beta chains were sequenced from one sample in a study of cytomegalovirus exposure and HLA in healthy donors. Primers included in the PCR were 60 Vbeta and 13 Jbeta primers. Here immunoSEQ multiplex PCR was the method, and the copy in TCRdb shows in-frame clones only, minus some. This table holds around 130,000 clones, roughly 88% found once. Sequenced: PBMCs. These receptors came from a woman aged 35 to 49 in good health and CMV-seronegative.

This clone was found a few times. This chain links TRBV29-1 with TRBJ1-1; 8 positions agree with TRBD1. Germline V gene sequence: CDR1 SQVTM, CDR2 ANQGSEA. Unmatched junction bases numbered 2, after V lost 4 bases and J lost 1 base. The CDR3 is made up of 13 amino acids. Here the CDR3 reads CSVVGQENTEAFF. The CDR3 DNA sequence: TGCAGCGTTGTGGGACAGGAGAACACTGAAGCTTTCTTT.

This rearrangement joins TRBV11-2 to TRBJ2-1; TRBD1 matches at 9 bases. After removal of 6 bases from V and 5 bases from J, the junction contained 2 bases not matched to a gene. Looked up from germline, CDR1 is SGHAT and CDR2 is FQNNGV. The CDR3 runs 13 residues. The DNA of the CDR3 is TGTGCCAGCAGGGGGACAGGGAACAATGAGCAGTTCTTC. It specifies CASRGTGNNEQFF.

The chain combines TRBV21-1 with TRBJ2-7; the D call in the table, TRBD1, was not verified against the DNA. TRBV21-1 is deemed a pseudogene. There are 16 residues in the CDR3. The CDR3 DNA is TGTGCCAGCAGCGGAGGCCGGGGACAGGGGGAAAACGAGCAGTACTTC. It translates to CASSGGRGQGENEQYF.

The chain recombines TRBV5-4 with TRBJ1-2; unclear D gene. Germline V gene lookup returns CDR1 SGHNT and CDR2 YYREEE (reference sequence). This CDR3 contains 13 residues. V gave up 4 bases and J gave up 4 bases, with 11 bases separating them. The CDR3 DNA reads TGTGCCAGCAGCGTCGACGGGAGCTATGGCTACACCTTC. Translation gives CASSVDGSYGYTF.

The DNA for the CDR3 is TGTGCCAGCAGCCCGGTCGGGTACGAGCAGTACTTC. It is translated as CASSPVGYEQYF. The chain couples TRBV6-5 to TRBJ2-7, with unresolved D. The germline CDR1 and CDR2 sequences are MNHEY and SVGAGI. V lost 6 bases, J lost 4 bases, and 10 bases lay in between. This CDR3 contains 12 residues.

CDR3 loop: CATSLLAGAATDTQYF. The CDR3 DNA reads TGTGCCACCAGCCTCCTAGCGGGAGCGGCCACAGATACGCAGTATTTT. The V and J genes are TRBV15 and TRBJ2-3; TRBD2 agrees at 10 bases. The CDR3 length is 16 residues. CDR1 is LNHNV and CDR2 is YYDKDF in the germline V gene (reference sequence). Trimming at V came to 5 bases and at J to 2 bases, leaving 7 bases not matched to a gene.